Listed below are T cell receptor beta chains from one sample, sequenced in a study of shared clonotypes between healthy human individuals. Measured with immunoSEQ multiplex PCR; TCRdb has only the in-frame clones, and not every one. The profile shows about 590,000 clones, just under 97% of them singletons. The sequenced material came from naive CD8+ T cells sorted from blood. These TCRs come from a woman in her thirties in good health. Each CDR3 is given with its conserved first and last residue. The D gene is left open where the match is weak. Clone sizes are given selectively: once, few, many, or a class where the clone is expanded.

v_call: TRBV7-2
d_call: TRBD2
clone_size: .
j_call: TRBJ2-7
cdr3_aa: CASSPGLAGVGSYEQYF
cdr3_nt: TGTGCCAGCAGCCCGGGACTAGCGGGAGTCGGATCCTACGAGCAGTACTTC

v_call: TRBV2
d_call: TRBD1
clone_size: .
j_call: TRBJ2-3
cdr3_aa: CAGTRDRGPSGFLWATDTQYF
cdr3_nt: TGTGCCGGAACCCGGGACAGGGGGCCCAGCGGGTTCCTTTGGGCCACAGATACGCAGTATTTT

v_call: TRBV5-5
d_call: .
clone_size: once
j_call: TRBJ2-7
cdr3_aa: CASSLWYEQYF
cdr3_nt: TGTGCCAGCAGCTTGTGGTACGAGCAGTACTTC

v_call: TRBV7-9
d_call: .
clone_size: once
j_call: TRBJ2-1
cdr3_aa: CASSFGSEQFF
cdr3_nt: TGTGCCAGCAGCTTTGGAAGTGAGCAGTTCTTC

v_call: TRBV7-9
d_call: .
clone_size: .
j_call: TRBJ2-2
cdr3_aa: CASSGLYRTGELFF
cdr3_nt: TGTGCCAGCAGCGGGCTATATCGCACCGGGGAGCTGTTTTTT

v_call: TRBV7-9
d_call: .
clone_size: .
j_call: TRBJ2-7
cdr3_aa: CASTRYAYEQYF
cdr3_nt: TGTGCCAGCACCCGTTACGCCTACGAGCAGTACTTC

v_call: TRBV7-8
d_call: .
clone_size: .
j_call: TRBJ2-5
cdr3_aa: CASSQGGAQGVETQYF
cdr3_nt: TGTGCCAGCAGCCAGGGGGGGGCCCAAGGGGTAGAGACCCAGTACTTC

v_call: TRBV11-2
d_call: .
clone_size: .
j_call: TRBJ2-2
cdr3_aa: CASSLAIVRGSGELFF
cdr3_nt: TGTGCCAGCAGCTTAGCCATAGTCAGGGGATCCGGGGAGCTGTTTTTT

v_call: TRBV27
d_call: .
clone_size: .
j_call: TRBJ2-2
cdr3_aa: CASSPLGGDGTGELFF
cdr3_nt: TGTGCCAGCAGTCCCCTTGGCGGGGACGGCACCGGGGAGCTGTTTTTT

v_call: TRBV5-1
d_call: TRBD1
clone_size: .
j_call: TRBJ1-1
cdr3_aa: CASSPWTGPNTEAFF
cdr3_nt: TGCGCCAGCAGCCCCTGGACAGGGCCCAACACTGAAGCTTTCTTT

v_call: TRBV5-6
d_call: TRBD2
clone_size: .
j_call: TRBJ2-7
cdr3_aa: CASRRLAGVGKAYEQYF
cdr3_nt: TGTGCCAGCAGGCGACTAGCGGGAGTCGGAAAGGCCTACGAGCAGTACTTC

v_call: TRBV5-4
d_call: TRBD1
clone_size: .
j_call: TRBJ1-2
cdr3_aa: CASSPRTGLDSEDTF
cdr3_nt: TGTGCCAGCAGCCCGAGGACAGGACTAGATTCAGAGGACACCTTC

v_call: TRBV2
d_call: TRBD2
clone_size: .
j_call: TRBJ2-1
cdr3_aa: CASSELAGLNEQFF
cdr3_nt: TGTGCCAGCAGTGAGCTAGCGGGACTCAATGAGCAGTTCTTC

v_call: TRBV29-1
d_call: .
clone_size: .
j_call: TRBJ2-1
cdr3_aa: CSVGRLDEQFF
cdr3_nt: TGCAGCGTTGGGAGGCTCGATGAGCAGTTCTTC

v_call: TRBV2
d_call: .
clone_size: .
j_call: TRBJ2-2
cdr3_aa: CASSEAFTGELFF
cdr3_nt: TGTGCCAGCAGTGAAGCCTTCACCGGGGAGCTGTTTTTT

v_call: TRBV7-8
d_call: .
clone_size: .
j_call: TRBJ2-7
cdr3_aa: CASSLADGGFGSF
cdr3_nt: TGTGCCAGCAGCTTAGCGGACGGAGGGTTTGGTTCCTTC

v_call: TRBV5-4
d_call: .
clone_size: .
j_call: TRBJ1-1
cdr3_aa: CASSLAGGGTEAFF
cdr3_nt: TGTGCCAGCAGCTTGGCCGGGGGGGGCACTGAAGCTTTCTTT

v_call: TRBV6-5
d_call: .
clone_size: .
j_call: TRBJ2-1
cdr3_aa: CASSYPEGNEQFF
cdr3_nt: TGTGCCAGCAGTTACCCCGAGGGCAATGAGCAGTTCTTC

v_call: TRBV11-2
d_call: TRBD2
clone_size: .
j_call: TRBJ2-1
cdr3_aa: CASSLLAGGYNEQFF
cdr3_nt: TGTGCCAGCAGCTTACTAGCGGGAGGTTACAATGAGCAGTTCTTC

v_call: TRBV28
d_call: .
clone_size: .
j_call: TRBJ2-7
cdr3_aa: CASSLQGYEQYF
cdr3_nt: TGTGCCAGCAGCCTACAGGGTTACGAGCAGTACTTC

v_call: TRBV19
d_call: TRBD1
clone_size: .
j_call: TRBJ2-7
cdr3_aa: CASSIRQGGVYEQYF
cdr3_nt: TGTGCCAGTAGCATCCGACAGGGGGGAGTCTACGAGCAGTACTTC

v_call: TRBV6-5
d_call: TRBD2
clone_size: .
j_call: TRBJ2-7
cdr3_aa: CASSPTSGKGEQYF
cdr3_nt: TGTGCCAGCAGTCCGACTAGCGGGAAGGGCGAGCAGTACTTC

v_call: TRBV28
d_call: .
clone_size: .
j_call: TRBJ2-5
cdr3_aa: CASSLGEDQETQYF
cdr3_nt: TGTGCCAGCAGCCTCGGGGAGGACCAAGAGACCCAGTACTTC

v_call: TRBV5-4
d_call: TRBD1
clone_size: .
j_call: TRBJ2-3
cdr3_aa: CASSPTGGTYTDTQYF
cdr3_nt: TGTGCCAGCAGCCCTACAGGGGGAACCTACACAGATACGCAGTATTTT

v_call: TRBV27
d_call: TRBD2
clone_size: .
j_call: TRBJ2-1
cdr3_aa: CASSLILAGGYNEQFF
cdr3_nt: TGTGCCAGCAGTTTAATACTAGCGGGGGGCTACAATGAGCAGTTCTTC

v_call: TRBV6-6
d_call: .
clone_size: .
j_call: TRBJ2-7
cdr3_aa: CASSYSKSYEQYF
cdr3_nt: TGTGCCAGCAGTTACTCGAAGTCCTACGAGCAGTACTTC

v_call: TRBV15
d_call: TRBD2
clone_size: .
j_call: TRBJ2-7
cdr3_aa: CATSRDRTSGSTGEQYF
cdr3_nt: TGTGCCACCAGCAGAGATCGGACTAGCGGGAGTACGGGTGAGCAGTACTTC

v_call: TRBV4-1
d_call: .
clone_size: .
j_call: TRBJ2-3
cdr3_aa: CASSQDQGPLTQDTQYF
cdr3_nt: TGCGCCAGCAGCCAAGATCAGGGACCTTTAACACAGGATACGCAGTATTTT

v_call: TRBV2
d_call: .
clone_size: .
j_call: TRBJ1-4
cdr3_aa: CASSEDFATNEKLFF
cdr3_nt: TGTGCCAGCAGTGAAGACTTTGCAACTAATGAAAAACTGTTTTTT

v_call: TRBV29-1
d_call: .
clone_size: .
j_call: TRBJ1-1
cdr3_aa: CSVNTVNTEAFF
cdr3_nt: TGCAGCGTAAATACGGTGAACACTGAAGCTTTCTTT

v_call: TRBV19
d_call: .
clone_size: .
j_call: TRBJ1-5
cdr3_aa: CASSIGGNQPQHF
cdr3_nt: TGTGCCAGTAGTATAGGGGGGAATCAGCCCCAGCATTTT

v_call: TRBV28
d_call: TRBD1
clone_size: .
j_call: TRBJ1-5
cdr3_aa: CASSPVGQGYQPQHF
cdr3_nt: TGTGCCAGCAGTCCCGTAGGACAGGGATATCAGCCCCAGCATTTT

v_call: TRBV11-2
d_call: .
clone_size: .
j_call: TRBJ2-2
cdr3_aa: CASSRRGDSNTGELFF
cdr3_nt: TGTGCCAGCTCCAGGCGGGGGGACAGCAACACCGGGGAGCTGTTTTTT

v_call: TRBV6-5
d_call: .
clone_size: .
j_call: TRBJ2-5
cdr3_aa: CASSFQVQETQYF
cdr3_nt: TGTGCCAGCAGCTTTCAAGTCCAAGAGACCCAGTACTTC

v_call: TRBV28
d_call: .
clone_size: .
j_call: TRBJ2-3
cdr3_aa: CASSSSTSSLTDTQYF
cdr3_nt: TGTGCCAGCAGTTCCTCAACATCGAGCCTCACAGATACGCAGTATTTT

v_call: TRBV2
d_call: .
clone_size: .
j_call: TRBJ2-2
cdr3_aa: CASSPVGPRPGELFF
cdr3_nt: TGTGCCAGTAGCCCAGTGGGCCCCCGACCCGGGGAGCTGTTTTTT

v_call: TRBV7-9
d_call: TRBD1
clone_size: once
j_call: TRBJ1-3
cdr3_aa: CASRGQSLLSGNTIYF
cdr3_nt: TGTGCCAGCAGGGGACAGTCCCTGCTCTCTGGAAACACCATATATTTT

v_call: TRBV7-5
d_call: .
clone_size: once
j_call: TRBJ2-5
cdr3_aa: CVRSLSGTSARDQYF
cdr3_nt: TGTGTCAGAAGCTTATCGGGGACTAGCGCTCGAGACCAGTACTTC

v_call: TRBV7-9
d_call: .
clone_size: .
j_call: TRBJ1-1
cdr3_aa: CASTGEWGKENTEAFF
cdr3_nt: TGTGCCAGCACCGGCGAGTGGGGTAAGGAGAACACTGAAGCTTTCTTT

v_call: TRBV11-2
d_call: .
clone_size: .
j_call: TRBJ2-5
cdr3_aa: CASSLDLGLETQYF
cdr3_nt: TGTGCCAGCAGCTTAGATCTGGGTTTAGAGACCCAGTACTTC

v_call: TRBV28
d_call: .
clone_size: .
j_call: TRBJ2-7
cdr3_aa: CASSLDSPEQYF
cdr3_nt: TGTGCCAGCAGCCTGGACAGCCCTGAGCAGTACTTC

v_call: TRBV14
d_call: TRBD1
clone_size: .
j_call: TRBJ1-2
cdr3_aa: CASSQRGQGAQIVWGYTF
cdr3_nt: TGTGCCAGCAGCCAACGTGGACAGGGGGCGCAAATCGTATGGGGCTACACCTTC

v_call: TRBV6-6
d_call: TRBD2
clone_size: .
j_call: TRBJ2-1
cdr3_aa: CASSPGLAGYNEQFF
cdr3_nt: TGTGCCAGCAGCCCGGGACTAGCGGGTTACAATGAGCAGTTCTTC

v_call: TRBV7-9
d_call: .
clone_size: .
j_call: TRBJ2-7
cdr3_aa: CASSLGGLSSYEQYF
cdr3_nt: TGTGCCAGCAGCTTAGGAGGGCTCAGCTCCTACGAGCAGTACTTC

v_call: TRBV9
d_call: .
clone_size: .
j_call: TRBJ2-7
cdr3_aa: CASSVYEGDYEQYF
cdr3_nt: TGTGCCAGCAGCGTATACGAGGGGGACTACGAGCAGTACTTC

v_call: TRBV19
d_call: .
clone_size: .
j_call: TRBJ1-2
cdr3_aa: CASSATDRIYGYTF
cdr3_nt: TGTGCCAGTAGTGCGACGGATAGAATCTATGGCTACACCTTC

v_call: TRBV5-4
d_call: TRBD1
clone_size: .
j_call: TRBJ1-1
cdr3_aa: CASSWTGGAEAFF
cdr3_nt: TGTGCCAGCAGCTGGACAGGGGGTGCTGAAGCTTTCTTT

v_call: TRBV10-1
d_call: .
clone_size: .
j_call: TRBJ2-7
cdr3_aa: CASSESTRYEQYF
cdr3_nt: TGCGCCAGCAGTGAGTCGACGCGATACGAGCAGTACTTC